One and the same sample provided the 29 T cell receptor beta chains below, sequenced in a study of blood T cell repertoires in COVID-19. Sequencing used immunoSEQ multiplex PCR; TCRdb keeps in-frame clones, though not all of them. The sample lists fewer than 50,000 clones, more than 70% occurring once. The sample was peripheral blood. These receptors all stem from a man aged 45-65 years with active COVID-19.

This clone was seen a few times. The rearrangement links TRBV15 to TRBJ1-2; 7 bases are shared with TRBD1. The CDR3 loop spans 13 amino acids. Looked up from germline, CDR1 is LNHNV and CDR2 is YYDKDF (reference sequence). V was pared by 4 bases and J by 7 bases, with 6 bases of the junction left unmatched. CDR3 sequence reads: CATSTDRLSGYTF. The CDR3 DNA is TGTGCCACCAGCACGGACAGGTTATCTGGCTACACCTTC.

This rearrangement joins TRBV5-1 to TRBJ2-2; tentative D call: TRBD1 (6 bases). Germline CDR1 and CDR2: SGHRS and YFSETQ. The V end was cut by 4 bases, the J end by 0 bases, with 19 bases between. The CDR3 sequence is 18 residues long. In DNA form, the CDR3 reads TGCGCCAGCAGCCCCCCGGACAGTGGGGGTCCGAACACCGGGGAGCTGTTTTTT. Its protein product is CASSPPDSGGPNTGELFF.

This chain connects TRBV2 to TRBJ2-5; 8 nucleotides align to TRBD2. This CDR3 contains 14 residues. Germline CDR1 SNHLY, CDR2 FYNNEI. V shed 10 bases and J 0 bases; nucleotides not matched to a gene: 7. The CDR3 loop is CATSRGGNQETQYF. The CDR3 bases are TGTGCCACAAGCCGGGGGGGAAACCAAGAGACCCAGTACTTC.

This chain joins TRBV6-2 or TRBV6-3 and TRBJ2-1, with D tentatively TRBD2 (6 bases). This CDR3 has 18 residues. Germline V CDR1 and CDR2: MNHEY, SVGEGT. V was trimmed by 0 bases and J by 4 bases, leaving 19 bases between them. The CDR3 spells CASSYSLSGALPYNEQFF. CDR3 bases: TGTGCCAGCAGTTACTCTCTGTCGGGAGCCCTACCTTACAATGAGCAGTTCTTC.

This sequence joins TRBV4-2 and TRBJ2-5; TRBD2 matches 7 bases. Germline V gene sequence: CDR1 LGHNA, CDR2 YNFKEQ. The ends lost 3 bases at V and 2 bases at J; junction bases unmatched: 3. This CDR3 contains 14 residues. This chain's CDR3 is CASSQRGSQETQYF. In DNA form, the CDR3 reads TGTGCCAGCAGCCAGCGGGGGTCTCAAGAGACCCAGTACTTC.

This chain links TRBV19 with TRBJ1-2, with unresolved D. Germline V gene data show CDR1 as LNHDA and CDR2 as SQIVND (reference sequence). Trimming removed 1 base from V and 9 bases from J, with 21 bases in between. This CDR3 comprises 16 residues. The CDR3 spells CASSIGADLTPLRYTF. As DNA, the CDR3 is TGTGCCAGTAGTATAGGGGCTGACCTTACCCCCCTTCGCTACACCTTC.

The rearrangement joins TRBV2 to TRBJ2-1; maybe TRBD2 (6 bases). V dropped 7 bases and J dropped 0 bases, with 10 bases sitting between them. CDR3 length equals 14 residues. The V gene's germline CDR1 is SNHLY and CDR2 FYNNEI. CDR3 sequence reads: CASTGRSSYNEQFF. CDR3 coding DNA: TGTGCCAGCACAGGGAGGAGCTCCTACAATGAGCAGTTCTTC.

V usage is TRBV19 and J usage is TRBJ2-1; 9 bases match TRBD2. V dropped 5 bases and J dropped 2; count of bases not matched to a gene: 4. The CDR3 length is 15 residues. Germline assignment: CDR1 LNHDA and CDR2 SQIVND (reference sequence). CDR3: CASSLRGGAYNEQFF. The CDR3 DNA reads as TGTGCCAGTAGTCTGCGGGGGGGCGCCTACAATGAGCAGTTCTTC.

V is TRBV3-1 (or the pseudogene TRBV3-2) and J is TRBJ2-1; the D is unclear. The V gene lost 0 bases and the J gene lost 9 bases, with 12 bases spanning the gap. Germline values: CDR1 LGHDT, CDR2 YNNKEL (reference sequence). The CDR3 length is 14 residues. The DNA of the CDR3 is TGTGCCAGCAGCCAAGAGGCGGCTGGCAGTGAGCAGTTCTTC. It specifies CASSQEAAGSEQFF.

The V and J genes are TRBV7-8 and TRBJ2-1, with 10 bases matching TRBD2. From germline, CDR1 is SGHVS and CDR2 FQNEAQ. J was trimmed by 10 bases and V by 5 bases; bases with no gene match: 11. The CDR3 sequence is 15 residues long. The CDR3 nucleotides read TGTGCCAGCAGCCCAGTGGCTAGCGGGAGAGAGGAGCAGTTCTTC. Its protein is CASSPVASGREEQFF.

The chain carries TRBV18 and TRBJ2-7; D not resolved. Germline V gene data show CDR1 as KGHSH and CDR2 as LQKENI. CDR3 size: 14 residues. V lost 2 bases to trimming and J lost 4 bases, with 12 bases between them. CDR3 loop: CASSPTGSDYEQYF. The CDR3 DNA is TGTGCCAGCTCACCAACCGGGTCCGATTACGAGCAGTACTTC.

The rearrangement links TRBV9 to TRBJ2-7, with 7 bases fitting TRBD1. Per germline, CDR1 SGDLS and CDR2 YYNGEE. The CDR3 is made up of 15 amino acids. The V and J ends lost 3 bases and 3 bases, in that order; junction bases with no gene match: 9. The CDR3 here is CASSADTGALYEQYF. The DNA for the CDR3 is TGTGCCAGCAGCGCCGACACAGGGGCCCTCTACGAGCAGTACTTC.

About this clone itself: Sequence at one end of the junction differs from germline and may be a read error. V gene TRBV7-7 combines with J gene TRBJ2-1; 14 bases map to TRBD2. In germline, CDR1 is SSHAT, CDR2 FNYEAQ (reference sequence). CDR3 length equals 15 residues. This CDR3 reads CASSQGLAGDNEQFF. The CDR3 DNA reads TGTGCTAGCAGCCAGGGACTAGCGGGGGACAATGAGCAGTTCTTC.

The J gene is TRBJ1-1, the V gene TRBV4-2; no definite D call. V lost 5 bases, J lost 1 base, and 8 bases lay in between. This CDR3 is 13 amino acids long. The germline V gene has CDR1 LGHNA and CDR2 YNFKEQ. The CDR3 loop is CASSSRENTEAFF. CDR3 bases: TGTGCCAGCAGCTCCCGAGAGAACACTGAAGCTTTCTTT.

The CDR3 loop reads CASSLLGQGPAKNIQYF. The CDR3 DNA sequence: TGTGCCAGCAGTTTATTAGGACAGGGTCCTGCCAAAAACATTCAGTACTTC. V and J are TRBV27 and TRBJ2-4; the match to TRBD1 covers 8 bases. The J segment lost 1 base and the V segment lost 1 base, leaving 6 bases of the junction unmatched. Germline CDR1 reads MNHEY; CDR2 reads SMNVEV (reference sequence). The CDR3 runs to 17 residues.

The chain is built from TRBV2 and TRBJ2-2; no clear D. Germline V gene lookup returns CDR1 SNHLY and CDR2 FYNNEI. V dropped 7 bases and J dropped 2 bases, with 11 bases sitting between them. This CDR3 has 14 amino acids. CDR3 sequence (DNA): TGTGCCAGCACAGGATCGTTAAACACCGGGGAGCTGTTTTTT. Its protein is CASTGSLNTGELFF.

The chain carries TRBV6-5 and TRBJ1-3; D gene ambiguous. Germline values: CDR1 MNHEY, CDR2 SVGAGI. This CDR3 has 15 residues. Deletions cut 6 bases from V and 0 bases from J, with 12 bases between. CDR3 DNA: TGTGCCAGCAGGGCAGGACTGAACTCTGGAAACACCATATATTTT. It encodes CASRAGLNSGNTIYF.

The J gene is TRBJ2-2, the V gene TRBV6-2 or TRBV6-3; TRBD2 matches at 7 bases. The ends lost 2 bases at V and 7 bases at J; junction bases unmatched: 13. CDR1 MNHEY and CDR2 SVGEGT come from the germline V gene. The CDR3 runs 17 residues. The CDR3 spells CASSYRIERDRYGELFF. CDR3 nucleotides: TGTGCCAGCAGTTACAGGATCGAGCGGGATCGATACGGGGAGCTGTTTTTT.

The V and J genes are TRBV27 and TRBJ2-7; TRBD2 agrees at 13 bases. Trimming at V came to 6 bases and at J to 4 bases, leaving 3 bases not matched to a gene. The CDR3 loop spans 14 amino acids. Germline V gene data show CDR1 as MNHEY and CDR2 as SMNVEV (reference sequence). In nucleotides, the CDR3 is TGTGCCAGCAGAAGGACTAGCGGGGGTTACGAGCAGTACTTC. Its protein product is CASRRTSGGYEQYF.

Only one count was recorded for this clone. The gene calls are TRBV6-5 and TRBJ1-1, with D perhaps matching TRBD1 (5 bases). The CDR3 consists of 13 residues. V was shortened by 2 bases and J by 5 bases, with 9 bases between the two germline ends. Looked up from germline, CDR1 is MNHEY and CDR2 is SVGAGI. CDR3 region: CASSYTTVTEAFF. The CDR3 nucleotides are TGTGCCAGCAGTTACACGACAGTAACTGAAGCTTTCTTT.

The V call is TRBV4-2, the J call TRBJ1-2, with 10 bases lining up with TRBD1. Per germline, CDR1 LGHNA and CDR2 YNFKEQ. V lost 4 bases to trimming and J lost 8 bases; unmatched junction nucleotides: 4. The CDR3 is 13 amino acids. CDR3 protein: CASSRGTGEGYTF. The CDR3 DNA follows: TGTGCCAGCAGCCGGGGGACAGGGGAAGGCTACACCTTC.

V is TRBV7-8 and J is TRBJ2-4; D perhaps matches TRBD2 (7 bases). CDR1 is SGHVS and CDR2 is FQNEAQ in the germline V gene. This CDR3 region has 17 residues. Trimming pared 1 base from V and 2 bases from J, leaving 15 bases between. The CDR3 protein is CASSLVRGGASKNIQYF. Written as DNA, the CDR3 is TGTGCCAGCAGCTTAGTTCGTGGGGGGGCTTCCAAAAACATTCAGTACTTC. Using reference TRBV7-8 and TRBJ2-4 for the parts outside the CDR3, the full variable domain is GAGVSQSPRYKVAKRGQDVALRCDPISGHVSLFWYQQALGQGPEFLTYFQNEAQLDKSGLPSDRFFAERPEGSVSTLKIQRTQQEDSAVYLCASSLVRGGASKNIQYFGAGTRLSVL.

The V call is TRBV3-1 (or the pseudogene TRBV3-2), the J call TRBJ2-6; tentative D call: TRBD2 (5 bases). The germline V gene encodes CDR1 LGHDT and CDR2 YNNKEL (reference sequence). The CDR3 spans 17 residues. V was pared by 2 bases and J by 4 bases, with 15 bases between. CDR3 residues: CASSQKDSPAGANVLTF. The CDR3 DNA is TGTGCCAGCAGCCAAAAGGACTCCCCAGCCGGGGCCAACGTCCTGACTTTC.

The DNA of the CDR3 is TGTGCCAGCCCCCGGGAGAGGAAGTACTTC. Translation gives CASPRERKYF. V is TRBV11-3 and J is TRBJ2-7; tentatively, D is TRBD2 (6 bases). The CDR3 is 10 residues long. Germline CDR1 SGHNT, CDR2 YENEEA. V was pared by 8 bases and J by 11 bases, with 13 bases between.

The rearrangement links TRBV27 to TRBJ2-3; 10 bases are a match to TRBD2. V was pared by 3 bases and J by 3 bases, with 6 bases of the junction left unmatched. The CDR3 contains 16 residues. Germline V gene data show CDR1 as MNHEY and CDR2 as SMNVEV (reference sequence). The CDR3 is CASSFSGTSATDTQYF. CDR3 coding DNA: TGTGCCAGCAGTTTTAGTGGGACTAGCGCTACAGATACGCAGTATTTT.

V gene TRBV12-3 or TRBV12-4 combines with J gene TRBJ2-1, with no clear D. This CDR3 comprises 13 residues. Trimming stripped 7 bases from V and 9 bases from J, with 16 bases between. Here the CDR3 reads CASTTALSIEQFF. The CDR3 nucleotides are TGTGCCAGCACTACAGCATTATCGATTGAGCAGTTCTTC.

This chain links TRBV10-3 with TRBJ2-4, with D possibly being TRBD2 (7 bases). Germline V gene data show CDR1 as ENHRY and CDR2 as SYGVKD. Trimming took off 5 bases at V and 4 bases at J, with 12 bases between the two ends. The CDR3 contains 14 residues. CDR3 protein: CAISPQGGKNIQYF. As DNA, the CDR3 is TGTGCCATCAGTCCACAGGGAGGGAAAAACATTCAGTACTTC.

This chain joins TRBV6-5 and TRBJ2-5; D possibly corresponds to TRBD2 (6 bases). CDR1 is MNHEY and CDR2 is SVGAGI in the germline V gene. V was cut by 0 bases and J by 5 bases, with 13 bases left in between. The CDR3 totals 15 residues. The CDR3 protein is CASSYSAAGQETQYF. The CDR3 nucleotides read TGTGCCAGCAGTTACTCGGCGGCGGGGCAGGAGACCCAGTACTTC.

The chain is built from TRBV5-1 and TRBJ2-6; tentative D call: TRBD1 (6 bases). The V gene lost 2 bases and the J gene lost 0 bases, with 15 bases spanning the gap. This CDR3 is built from 18 residues. Germline V gives CDR1 SGHRS, CDR2 YFSETQ. Written as DNA, the CDR3 is TGCGCCAGCAGCTTTTCAACAGGGTTTTTCTCTGGGGCCAACGTCCTGACTTTC. Residues: CASSFSTGFFSGANVLTF.